The 17 T cell receptor beta chains reported below all come from one sample, sequenced in a study of siplizumab effects on memory and regulatory T cells. TCRdb's copy holds only in-frame clones and misses some; the assay was immunoSEQ multiplex PCR. The table shows about 100,000 clones, with 90% to 95% occurring only once. Sequencing was performed on Tregs sorted from blood. The receptors stem from a human donor in good health.

This rearrangement joins TRBV10-2 to TRBJ2-6, with D perhaps TRBD1 or TRBD2 (5 bases each). Germline V gene sequence: CDR1 WSHSY, CDR2 SAAADI. V shed 10 bases and J shed 4 bases, with 11 bases lying between them. There are 13 residues in the CDR3. CDR3 nucleotide sequence: TGCGCCATCCGGGGCTCCGGGGCCAACGTCCTGACTTTC. Amino acid sequence: CAIRGSGANVLTF.

J is TRBJ2-7 and V is TRBV19; 11 bases map to TRBD1. V shed 3 bases and J 0 bases; nucleotides not matched to a gene: 4. The germline V gene has CDR1 LNHDA and CDR2 SQIVND (reference sequence). The CDR3 covers 16 residues. The DNA for the CDR3 is TGTGCCAGTAGTATTTGGACAGGGGGCTACTCCTACGAGCAGTACTTC. This encodes CASSIWTGGYSYEQYF.

The chain couples TRBV6-5 to TRBJ2-7; 8 nucleotides line up with TRBD1. The CDR3 is made up of 14 amino acids. J gave up 5 bases and V 6 bases, and 9 bases lay outside the gene matches. The germline gives CDR1 MNHEY, CDR2 SVGAGI. DNA for the CDR3: TGTGCCAGCAGCCACCAAGGGACAGGCGACGAGCAGTACTTC. Amino acids: CASSHQGTGDEQYF.

The V call is TRBV28, the J call TRBJ1-5; maybe TRBD1 (5 bases). V lost 6 bases to trimming and J lost 1 base, with 13 bases between them. Germline loops: CDR1 MDHEN, CDR2 SYDVKM. The CDR3 covers 15 residues. In DNA, the CDR3 is TGTGCCAGCAGCCCCGGGGGGGTAAGCAATCAGCCCCAGCATTTT. It translates to CASSPGGVSNQPQHF.

This clone was observed once. V usage is TRBV11-2 and J usage is TRBJ2-2; 7 nucleotides line up with TRBD1. Trimming took 5 bases from V and 5 from J; bases not matched to a gene: 11. Per the germline V gene, CDR1 is SGHAT and CDR2 is FQNNGV. The CDR3 contains 16 residues. CDR3 amino acids: CASSPGDRAGTGELFF. The CDR3 coding sequence is TGTGCCAGCAGCCCCGGCGACAGGGCTGGGACCGGGGAGCTGTTTTTT.

This chain joins TRBV5-4 and TRBJ1-2; no definite D call. This CDR3 has 13 amino acids. Germline CDR1 is SGHNT and CDR2 is YYREEE (reference sequence). Trimming removed 2 bases from V and 4 bases from J, with 9 bases in between. CDR3 DNA: TGTGCCAGCAGCTTATCAGGTGGCTATGGCTACACCTTC. Protein product: CASSLSGGYGYTF.

This chain's CDR3 is CASSYGTSGSFDEQFF. The CDR3 nucleotides read TGTGCCAGCAGTTACGGGACTAGCGGGAGTTTCGATGAGCAGTTCTTC. This chain uses TRBV2 with TRBJ2-1; 14 bases are a match to TRBD2. Per germline, CDR1 SNHLY and CDR2 FYNNEI. Losses at the gene ends were 5 bases for V and 8 bases for J; bases not matched to a gene: 8. CDR3 length: 16 amino acids.

The V and J genes are TRBV27 and TRBJ2-5; 12 bases are a match to TRBD2. Germline lookup yields CDR1 MNHEY and CDR2 SMNVEV (reference sequence). V lost 10 bases and J lost 11; bases outside the gene matches: 14. CDR3 length equals 14 residues. CDR3 protein: CATTASGRAREQYF. CDR3 bases: TGTGCCACCACCGCTAGCGGGAGGGCCCGGGAGCAGTACTTC.

The V gene is TRBV11-1, the J gene TRBJ1-1; TRBD1 agrees at 9 bases. CDR1 is SGHAT and CDR2 is FQDESV in the germline V gene (reference sequence). V gave up 3 bases and J gave up 7 bases; unmatched junction bases: 12. The CDR3 is made up of 16 amino acids. The chain's CDR3 is CASSFLTGTGFSEAFF. The CDR3 DNA is TGTGCCAGCAGCTTCCTAACCGGGACAGGGTTTAGTGAAGCTTTCTTT.

The chain recombines TRBV6-6 with TRBJ2-7; no clear D gene. CDR1 and CDR2 from the germline V gene are MNHNY and SVGAGI (reference sequence). V lost 6 bases to trimming and J lost 6 bases, with 12 bases between them. This CDR3 has 12 amino acids. CDR3 in DNA: TGTGCCAGCAGCCGGATGCGTGGCGAGCAGTACTTC. Amino acids: CASSRMRGEQYF.

This sequence joins TRBV2 and TRBJ1-1; a possible D gene is TRBD1 (6 bases). Germline lookup yields CDR1 SNHLY and CDR2 FYNNEI. This CDR3 spans 14 amino acids. Trimming shortened V by 7 bases and J by 6 bases, and 18 bases separated the two germline ends. In DNA form, the CDR3 reads TGTGCCAGCACCCCGAACGGGCAGGGGTCTGAAGCTTTCTTT. Protein: CASTPNGQGSEAFF. The full variable domain, its missing parts supplied by reference TRBV2 and TRBJ1-1, is EPEVTQTPSHQVTQMGQEVILRCVPISNHLYFYWYRQILGQKVEFLVSFYNNEISEKSEIFDDQFSVERPDGSNFTLKIRSTKLEDSAMYFCASTPNGQGSEAFFGQGTRLTVV.

The chain carries TRBV2 and TRBJ2-7, with D unresolved. The ends were cut back, 9 bases at V and 0 bases at J, with 6 bases in the middle. Germline V gene data show CDR1 as SNHLY and CDR2 as FYNNEI. The CDR3 has 11 residues. The CDR3 loop reads CASLTSYEQYF. DNA of the CDR3: TGTGCCAGTTTGACCTCCTACGAGCAGTACTTC.

J is TRBJ2-5 and V is TRBV20-1, with D unclear. V lost 0 bases, J lost 5 bases, and 4 bases lay in between. The CDR3 is 11 residues long. Germline values: CDR1 DFQATT, CDR2 SNEGSKA (reference sequence). The CDR3, as DNA: TGCAGTGCTAGAGAGTACGAGACCCAGTACTTC. It translates to CSAREYETQYF.

The rearrangement uses TRBV7-9 and TRBJ1-2; D uncertain. Germline V gene data show CDR1 as SEHNR and CDR2 as FQNEAQ (reference sequence). The CDR3 totals 13 residues. Trimming removed 1 base from V and 4 bases from J, with 7 bases in between. Here the CDR3 DNA reads TGTGCCAGCAGCTTAGTGAACGGCTATGGCTACACCTTC. Protein: CASSLVNGYGYTF.

The CDR3 region is CASSTRDRGRVQYF. The CDR3 nucleotides read TGTGCCAGCAGTACCCGGGACAGGGGGCGCGTGCAGTACTTC. The V call is TRBV28, the J call TRBJ2-7; 12 nucleotides agree with TRBD1. Per germline, CDR1 MDHEN and CDR2 SYDVKM. This CDR3 region has 14 residues. V shed 5 bases, J shed 9 bases, and the junction held 8 bases outside the gene matches.

The chain uses TRBV2 and TRBJ1-3, with D perhaps matching TRBD1 (6 bases). Trimming cost V 6 bases and J 0 bases, with 12 bases left between them. The CDR3 has 15 residues. Germline lookup yields CDR1 SNHLY and CDR2 FYNNEI. The CDR3, as DNA: TGTGCCAGCAGGGAGGGGGTAATCTCTGGAAACACCATATATTTT. As protein: CASREGVISGNTIYF.

This chain connects TRBV20-1 to TRBJ2-1; D gene ambiguous. The CDR3 is 11 residues long. Trimming took off 5 bases at V and 10 bases at J, with 12 bases between the two ends. Per the germline V gene, CDR1 is DFQATT and CDR2 is SNEGSKA (reference sequence). The CDR3 loop is CSAHYLREQFF. The CDR3 DNA reads TGCAGTGCTCACTACCTCCGGGAGCAGTTCTTC.